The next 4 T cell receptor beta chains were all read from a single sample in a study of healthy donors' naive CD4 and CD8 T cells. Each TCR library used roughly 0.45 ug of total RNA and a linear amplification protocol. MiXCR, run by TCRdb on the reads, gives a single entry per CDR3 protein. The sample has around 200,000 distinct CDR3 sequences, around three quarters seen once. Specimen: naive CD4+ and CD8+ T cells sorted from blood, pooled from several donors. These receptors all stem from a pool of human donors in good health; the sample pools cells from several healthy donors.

This chain's CDR3 is CASRVGGEETQYF. The CDR3 nucleotides read TGTGCCAGTAGAGTGGGAGGGGAAGAGACCCAGTACTTC. The rearrangement links TRBV19 to TRBJ2-5; 7 nucleotides agree with TRBD2. J gave up 3 bases and V 6 bases, and 4 bases lay outside the gene matches. The CDR3 is made up of 13 amino acids. Per germline, CDR1 LNHDA and CDR2 SQIVND (reference sequence).

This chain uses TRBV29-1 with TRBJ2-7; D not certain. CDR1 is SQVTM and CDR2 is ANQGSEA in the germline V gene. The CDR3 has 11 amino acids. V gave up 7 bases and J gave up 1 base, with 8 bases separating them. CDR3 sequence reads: CSGGGSYEQYF. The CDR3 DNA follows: TGCAGCGGCGGCGGATCCTACGAGCAGTACTTC.

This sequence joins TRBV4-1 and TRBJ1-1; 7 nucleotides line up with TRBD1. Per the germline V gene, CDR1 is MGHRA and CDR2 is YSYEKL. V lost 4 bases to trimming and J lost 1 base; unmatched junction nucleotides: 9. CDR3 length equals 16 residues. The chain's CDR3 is CASSPKPGQPNTEAFF. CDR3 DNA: TGCGCCAGCAGCCCCAAACCGGGACAGCCGAACACTGAAGCTTTCTTT.

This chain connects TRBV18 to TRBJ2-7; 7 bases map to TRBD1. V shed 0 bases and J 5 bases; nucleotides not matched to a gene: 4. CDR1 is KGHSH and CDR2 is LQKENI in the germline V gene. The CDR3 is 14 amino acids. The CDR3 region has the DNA TGTGCCAGCTCACCACCGACAGGGCGCCACGAGCAGTACTTC. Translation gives CASSPPTGRHEQYF.